The clone carrying this T cell receptor beta chain was counted a few times. The entry originates in a study of blood T cells in healthy people across ages. A second roughly 6 to 12 cycle PCR used barcoded and J-beta primers. TCRdb reprocessed the 5' RACE reads via MiXCR and lists one record per CDR3 protein. In the table there are approximately 360,000 distinct CDR3 sequences, approximately 52% of which are singletons. The sequence was obtained from a man in his 60s in good health. The specimen sequenced was blood.

This chain's CDR3 is CASSLGTSGEGQYF. The CDR3 DNA is TGTGCCAGCAGCCTGGGGACTAGCGGGGAAGGGCAGTACTTC. This sequence joins TRBV12-3 or TRBV12-4 and TRBJ2-7, with 13 bases lining up with TRBD2. V lost 6 bases to trimming and J lost 9 bases; unmatched junction nucleotides: 8. The CDR3 covers 14 residues.